This T cell receptor beta chain was identified in a study of T-cell reconstitution after alpha-beta-depleted transplantation in children. Unique molecular identifiers were used in preparing the TCRbeta library. TCRdb analysed the PCR reads with MiXCR anew, one entry per CDR3 protein. The sample has about half a million distinct CDR3 sequences, approximately 12% seen once. This clonotype occurred a few times. The material sequenced was PBMCs from the stem cell graft donor, taken from the stem cell graft. This clonotype originated in a human donor who donated a stem cell graft to a child with combined immunodeficiency.

Here the CDR3 DNA reads TGCAGTGCTAGAGGGCTAGCGGGTGGGGAGCTGTTTTTT. Its protein is CSARGLAGGELFF. The J gene is TRBJ2-2, the V gene TRBV20-1; 8 bases match TRBD2. Germline assignment: CDR1 DFQATT and CDR2 SNEGSKA (reference sequence). The CDR3 is 13 residues long. Unmatched junction bases numbered 3, after V lost 1 base and J lost 8 bases.